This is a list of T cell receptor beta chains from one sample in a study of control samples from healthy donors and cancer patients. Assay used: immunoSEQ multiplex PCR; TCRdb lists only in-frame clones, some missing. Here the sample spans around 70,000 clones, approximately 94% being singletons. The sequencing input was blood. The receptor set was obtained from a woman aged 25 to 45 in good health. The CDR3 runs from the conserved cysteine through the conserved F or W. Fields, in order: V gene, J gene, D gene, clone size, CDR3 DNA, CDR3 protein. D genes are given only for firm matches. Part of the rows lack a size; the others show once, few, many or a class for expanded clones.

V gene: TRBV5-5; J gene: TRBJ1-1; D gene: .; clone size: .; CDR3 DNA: TGTGCCAGCAGCTTGGCAGTTGGTGGGGGCGGGAGCACTGAAGCTTTCTTT; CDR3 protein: CASSLAVGGGGSTEAFF
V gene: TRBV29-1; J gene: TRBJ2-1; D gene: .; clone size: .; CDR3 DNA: TGCAGTTCGACAGCTTACAATGAGCAGTTCTTC; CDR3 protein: CSSTAYNEQFF
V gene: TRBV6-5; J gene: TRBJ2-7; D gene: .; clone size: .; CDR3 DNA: TGTGCCAGCAGCCCCAGAACATGGGGCTCCTACGAGCAGTACTTC; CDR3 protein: CASSPRTWGSYEQYF
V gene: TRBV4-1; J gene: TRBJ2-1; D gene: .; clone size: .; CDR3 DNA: TGCGCCAGCAGCCTCGGACGAGAGCAGTTCTTC; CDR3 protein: CASSLGREQFF
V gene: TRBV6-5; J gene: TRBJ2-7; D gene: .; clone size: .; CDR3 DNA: TGTGCCAGCAGTTTATTTCACGAGCAGTACTTC; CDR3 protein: CASSLFHEQYF
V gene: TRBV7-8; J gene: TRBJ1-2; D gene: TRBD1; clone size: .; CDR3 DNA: TGTGCCAGCAGCTTGGGGACAGCAGATGGCTACACCTTC; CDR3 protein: CASSLGTADGYTF
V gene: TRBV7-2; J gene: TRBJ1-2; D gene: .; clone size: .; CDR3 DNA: TGTGCCAGCAGCCCTCAGGGGAGATATGGCTACACCTTC; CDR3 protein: CASSPQGRYGYTF
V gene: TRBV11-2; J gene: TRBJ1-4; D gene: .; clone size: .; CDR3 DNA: TGTGCCAGCAGCTTATGGGGGGGGTTGAGGGAAAAACTGTTTTTT; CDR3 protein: CASSLWGGLREKLFF
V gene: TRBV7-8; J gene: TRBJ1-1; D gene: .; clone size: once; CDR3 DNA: TGTGCCAGCAGCTTAGCCGGAGTGGTGAACACTGAAGCTTTCTTT; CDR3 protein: CASSLAGVVNTEAFF
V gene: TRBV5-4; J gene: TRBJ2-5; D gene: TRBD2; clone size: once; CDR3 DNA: TGTGCCAGCAGCGCGGGACTAGCGGGGGGCTGGGAGACCCAGTACTTC; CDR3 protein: CASSAGLAGGWETQYF
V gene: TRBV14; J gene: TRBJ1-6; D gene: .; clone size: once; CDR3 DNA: TGTGCCAGCAGCCAACGAGGGGCTCCTTCACCCCTCCACTTT; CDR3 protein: CASSQRGAPSPLHF
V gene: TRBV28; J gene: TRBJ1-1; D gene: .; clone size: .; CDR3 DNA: TGTGCCAGCAGCCCCGGTTTGGGAGCAGGCACTGAAGCTTTCTTT; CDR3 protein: CASSPGLGAGTEAFF
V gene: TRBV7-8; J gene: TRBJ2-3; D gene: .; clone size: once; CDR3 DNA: TGTGCCAGCAGCATCAGAAGGGGCACAGATACGCAGTATTTT; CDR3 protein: CASSIRRGTDTQYF
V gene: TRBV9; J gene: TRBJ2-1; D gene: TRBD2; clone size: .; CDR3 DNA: TGTGCCAGCAGCGTAGAACGCCCTAGCGGGGGAGAGCAGTTCTTC; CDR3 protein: CASSVERPSGGEQFF
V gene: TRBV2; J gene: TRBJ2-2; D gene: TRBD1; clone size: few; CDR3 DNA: TGTGCCAAGAAGGGGGCGGACACCGGGGAGCTGTTTTTT; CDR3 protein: CAKKGADTGELFF
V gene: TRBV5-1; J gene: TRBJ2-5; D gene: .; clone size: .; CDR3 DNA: TGCGCCAGCAGCTACCAGGGTCAAGAGACCCAGTACTTC; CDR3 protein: CASSYQGQETQYF